This T cell receptor (beta chain) was sequenced during a study of blood T cell repertoires in COVID-19. At the level of the study: The analysed material was cDNA or gDNA that came from T cells, B-cell-depleted T cells, or PBMCs.

The CDR3 is 15 residues long. The V end was cut by 2 bases, the J end by 3 bases, with 13 bases between. The V gene's germline CDR1 is SNHLY and CDR2 FYNNEI. Authors' data handling: Reference gene primer amplification gave nucleated cell count estimates. Assay: immunoSEQ multiplex PCR; the TCRdb copy retains only in-frame clones and omits some. V and J calls and clone size are those listed in that table; D and trimming were worked out from the DNA. Of 150,000 to 200,000 clones listed, 88% were seen once; the top ten hold around 7%. Cohorts were based on clinical histories the participants reported. Cohort 3 donors were reported recovered after two negative PCRs, clearance, or symptom resolution.

The source material was PBMCs or T cells enriched from blood (not recorded which). This rearrangement joins TRBV2 to TRBJ2-5; weak D call: TRBD2 (6 bases). The TCR sequence derives from a woman between 50 and 59 years old who had recovered from COVID-19. The CDR3 region has the DNA TGTGCCAGCAGTGAATTGGACTATATGGAAGAGACCCAGTACTTC. As protein: CASSELDYMEETQYF.